Listed below are T cell receptor beta chains from one sample, sequenced in a study of cytomegalovirus exposure and HLA in healthy donors. Clones were sequenced by immunoSEQ multiplex PCR, and TCRdb holds only the in-frame ones, with some missing. The profile covers some 210,000 clones, with approximately 80% appearing a single time and 3% to 4% taken by the ten largest. The specimen sequenced was PBMCs. These receptors came from a male donor in good health and CMV-seronegative. Each CDR3 is given with its conserved first and last residue. A D gene is named only where the DNA matches it firmly. Rows give clone size only sometimes, using once, few, many, or a class for an expanded clone.

v_call	d_call	cdr3_length	clone_size	j_call	cdr3_aa	cdr3_nt
TRBV5-6	-	16	-	TRBJ2-5	CASSLLSRGAGETQYF	TGTGCCAGCAGCTTGCTCTCCCGGGGCGCGGGGGAGACCCAGTACTTC
TRBV6-5	TRBD1	15	-	TRBJ1-1	CASQWGTGLNTEAFF	TGTGCCAGCCAATGGGGGACAGGGTTGAACACTGAAGCTTTCTTT
TRBV19	TRBD2	14	-	TRBJ2-1	CASMSGSSYNEQFF	TGTGCCAGTATGAGCGGGAGCTCCTACAATGAGCAGTTCTTC
TRBV6-9	-	15	-	TRBJ1-5	CASSFPIEGVQPQHF	TGTGCCAGCAGTTTCCCTATTGAGGGAGTGCAGCCCCAGCATTTT
TRBV5-1	TRBD2	16	-	TRBJ2-3	CASSLGLADPGDTQYF	TGCGCCAGCAGCTTGGGACTAGCGGACCCAGGGGATACGCAGTATTTT
TRBV7-9	TRBD1	15	-	TRBJ2-1	CASSASDRVRNEQFF	TGTGCCAGCAGCGCGTCCGACAGGGTCAGGAATGAGCAGTTCTTC
TRBV5-4	TRBD1	15	-	TRBJ1-6	CASSPGQGAYSPLHF	TGTGCCAGCAGCCCGGGACAGGGGGCTTATTCACCCCTCCACTTT
TRBV19	TRBD1	15	-	TRBJ1-5	CASSPSGQLNQPQHF	TGTGCCAGTAGTCCCTCGGGACAGCTCAATCAGCCCCAGCATTTT
TRBV19	-	13	-	TRBJ2-7	CASAPTGVFEQYF	TGTGCCAGTGCCCCTACCGGGGTCTTCGAGCAGTACTTC
TRBV29-1	-	11	-	TRBJ2-7	CSVVRGVEQYF	TGCAGCGTTGTAAGGGGCGTAGAGCAGTACTTC
TRBV5-1	TRBD2	16	-	TRBJ2-2	CASSWGLAENTGELFF	TGCGCCAGCAGCTGGGGACTAGCGGAGAACACCGGGGAGCTGTTTTTT
TRBV28	TRBD2	16	-	TRBJ2-1	CASSLGLAGGPNEQFF	TGTGCCAGCAGTCTGGGACTAGCGGGAGGGCCCAATGAGCAGTTCTTC
TRBV19	TRBD1	13	-	TRBJ2-5	CASSLDREETQYF	TGTGCCAGTAGTCTGGACAGGGAAGAGACCCAGTACTTC
TRBV28	TRBD1	13	once	TRBJ1-2	CATLMDRARGYTF	TGTGCCACCCTTATGGACAGGGCTAGAGGCTACACCTTC
TRBV6-1	-	13	-	TRBJ2-5	CASSEYWAGTQYF	TGTGCCAGCAGTGAATACTGGGCAGGGACCCAGTACTTC
TRBV5-1	-	14	-	TRBJ2-7	CASSFETGVYEQYF	TGCGCCAGCAGCTTCGAGACAGGAGTCTACGAGCAGTACTTC
TRBV4-1	TRBD2	16	-	TRBJ2-1	CASSGRTRSVKDEQFF	TGCGCCAGCAGCGGTCGGACTAGAAGTGTTAAGGATGAGCAGTTCTTC
TRBV7-7	-	14	-	TRBJ2-3	CASSLASGTDTQYF	TGTGCTAGCAGCTTGGCCTCGGGGACAGATACGCAGTATTTT
TRBV5-4	-	13	-	TRBJ1-5	CASSTDSNQPQHF	TGTGCCAGCAGCACGGACAGTAATCAGCCCCAGCATTTT
TRBV6-5	-	15	-	TRBJ2-2	CASSYSRRGGGELFF	TGTGCCAGCAGTTACTCGAGGAGGGGAGGCGGGGAGCTGTTTTTT
TRBV7-8	TRBD2	16	once	TRBJ2-7	CASSPYGTSGAYEQYF	TGTGCCAGCAGCCCGTACGGGACTAGCGGGGCCTACGAGCAGTACTTC
TRBV7-3	TRBD1	15	few	TRBJ2-1	CASSPGGALGNEQFF	TGTGCCAGCAGCCCAGGGGGCGCCCTAGGAAATGAGCAGTTCTTC
TRBV7-9	TRBD2	15	-	TRBJ2-5	CSSSLGLADQETQYF	TGTTCCAGCAGCCTGGGACTAGCGGACCAAGAGACCCAGTACTTC
TRBV6-6	-	14	-	TRBJ1-5	CASNQDGGKQPQHF	TGTGCCAGCAACCAGGACGGAGGGAAGCAGCCCCAGCATTTT
TRBV9	-	12	-	TRBJ1-3	CASSVTSGDLTF	TGTGCCAGCAGCGTGACGTCAGGGGACCTGACTTTT
TRBV5-4	-	15	-	TRBJ2-7	CASSLDSAGAYEQYF	TGTGCCAGCAGCTTGGATTCGGCAGGGGCTTACGAGCAGTACTTC
TRBV27	TRBD1	19	-	TRBJ1-5	CARRSIGDRVEDSNQPQHF	TGTGCCAGGAGATCTATAGGGGACAGGGTGGAGGATAGCAATCAGCCCCAGCATTTT
TRBV19	-	14	-	TRBJ1-2	CASSRQTANYGYTF	TGTGCCAGTAGTAGGCAGACTGCTAACTATGGCTACACCTTC
TRBV10-1	-	16	-	TRBJ2-2	CASSEYPSLDTGELFF	TGCGCCAGCAGTGAATACCCAAGCCTGGACACCGGGGAGCTGTTTTTT
TRBV27	-	17	once	TRBJ2-2	CASSLSTPGTWSGELFF	TGTGCCAGCAGTTTATCCACTCCCGGGACATGGAGCGGGGAGCTGTTTTTT
TRBV28	-	14	-	TRBJ2-7	CASSARQGTYEQYF	TGTGCCAGCAGCGCGCGGCAGGGGACGTACGAGCAGTACTTC
TRBV7-9	-	14	-	TRBJ1-1	CSSSLWGENTEAFF	TGTTCCAGCAGCTTATGGGGAGAGAACACTGAAGCTTTCTTT
TRBV27	-	13	-	TRBJ2-7	CASNYRGGSEQYF	TGTGCCAGCAACTACCGCGGAGGGAGTGAGCAGTACTTC
TRBV27	TRBD1	15	-	TRBJ2-3	CASSLGTGGPDTQYF	TGTGCCAGCAGTTTAGGGACAGGGGGCCCAGATACGCAGTATTTT
TRBV5-4	TRBD1	14	few	TRBJ1-1	CASTADRMNTEAFF	TGTGCCAGCACCGCGGACAGGATGAACACTGAAGCTTTCTTT
TRBV5-1	TRBD2	15	once	TRBJ2-7	CASKVTSGGSYEQYF	TGCGCCAGCAAAGTGACTAGCGGAGGCTCCTACGAGCAGTACTTC
TRBV15	TRBD1	17	-	TRBJ1-4	CATSTAGQGATNEKLFF	TGTGCCACCAGCACCGCAGGACAGGGGGCAACTAATGAAAAACTGTTTTTT
TRBV19	TRBD2	16	-	TRBJ2-1	CASNKREGTSYNEQFF	TGTGCCAGTAATAAGCGGGAGGGGACCTCCTACAATGAGCAGTTCTTC
TRBV5-1	-	13	-	TRBJ2-3	CASSTQGGDTQYF	TGCGCCAGCAGCACCCAGGGGGGAGATACGCAGTATTTT
TRBV10-3	-	13	-	TRBJ2-3	CAISESLTDTQYF	TGTGCCATCAGTGAGTCTCTCACAGATACGCAGTATTTT
TRBV2	-	17	-	TRBJ2-5	CASTPPPGHPRRETQYF	TGTGCCAGCACCCCGCCCCCGGGACACCCAAGGAGAGAGACCCAGTACTTC
TRBV29-1	TRBD1	14	-	TRBJ1-5	CSVEGGTGGEPQHF	TGCAGCGTTGAAGGAGGGACAGGGGGAGAGCCCCAGCATTTT
TRBV28	-	12	-	TRBJ1-5	CASSFRDWPQHF	TGTGCCAGCAGTTTCAGGGATTGGCCCCAGCATTTT
TRBV5-1	TRBD2	12	-	TRBJ2-7	CASSSSGGAQYF	TGCGCCAGCAGCTCGAGCGGGGGAGCCCAGTACTTC
TRBV28	TRBD2	17	-	TRBJ2-2	CASTIRGVAGVEGELFF	TGTGCCAGCACCATACGCGGGGTAGCGGGAGTAGAGGGGGAGCTGTTTTTT
TRBV5-1	TRBD1	14	-	TRBJ2-5	CASSLRGRTETQYF	TGCGCCAGCAGCCTCAGGGGGCGAACGGAGACCCAGTACTTC
TRBV19	-	14	-	TRBJ2-1	CASSIGVTADEQFF	TGTGCCAGTAGTATAGGGGTGACGGCGGATGAGCAGTTCTTC
TRBV6-6	TRBD2	15	-	TRBJ2-1	CASSPSGRTYNEQFF	TGTGCCAGCAGCCCTAGCGGGAGAACCTACAATGAGCAGTTCTTC